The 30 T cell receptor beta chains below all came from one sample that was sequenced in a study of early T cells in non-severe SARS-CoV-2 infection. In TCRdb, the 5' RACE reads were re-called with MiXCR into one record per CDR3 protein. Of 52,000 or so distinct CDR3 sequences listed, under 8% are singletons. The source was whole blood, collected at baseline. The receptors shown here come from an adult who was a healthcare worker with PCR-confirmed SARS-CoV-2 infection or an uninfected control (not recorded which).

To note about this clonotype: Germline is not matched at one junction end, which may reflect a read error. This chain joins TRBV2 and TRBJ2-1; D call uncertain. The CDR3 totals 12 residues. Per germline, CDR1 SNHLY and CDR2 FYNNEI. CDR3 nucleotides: TGTGCCAGCAGCGAAGGGTGGGATGAGCAGTTCTTC. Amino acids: CASSEGWDEQFF.

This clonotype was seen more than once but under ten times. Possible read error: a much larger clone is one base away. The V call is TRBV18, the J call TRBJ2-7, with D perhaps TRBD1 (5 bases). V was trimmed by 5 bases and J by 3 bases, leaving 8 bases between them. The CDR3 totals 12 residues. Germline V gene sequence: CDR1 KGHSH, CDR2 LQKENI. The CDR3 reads CASSTDSYEQYF. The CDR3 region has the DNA TGTGCCAGCTCAACAGACAGCTACGAGCAGTACTTC. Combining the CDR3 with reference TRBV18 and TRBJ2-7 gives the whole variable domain NAGVMQNPRHLVRRRGQEARLRCSPMKGHSHVYWYRQLPEEGLKFMVYLQKENIIDESGMPKERFSAEFPKEGPSILRIQQVVRGDSAAYFCASSTDSYEQYFGPGTRLTVT.

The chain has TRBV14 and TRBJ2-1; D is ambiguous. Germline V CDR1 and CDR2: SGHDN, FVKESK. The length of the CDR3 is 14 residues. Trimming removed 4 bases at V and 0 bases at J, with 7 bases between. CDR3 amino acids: CASSRISSYNEQFF. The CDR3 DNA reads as TGTGCCAGCAGCCGAATAAGCTCCTACAATGAGCAGTTCTTC.

The CDR3 sequence is CASSLPSGAAGNTIYF. CDR3 DNA sequence: TGTGCCAGCAGCTTGCCCTCAGGGGCTGCCGGAAACACCATATATTTT. This rearrangement joins TRBV5-6 to TRBJ1-3, with D maybe TRBD1 (6 bases). CDR3 length: 16 residues. The V gene's germline CDR1 is SGHDT and CDR2 YYEEEE. V lost 1 base to trimming and J lost 4 bases, with 15 bases between them.

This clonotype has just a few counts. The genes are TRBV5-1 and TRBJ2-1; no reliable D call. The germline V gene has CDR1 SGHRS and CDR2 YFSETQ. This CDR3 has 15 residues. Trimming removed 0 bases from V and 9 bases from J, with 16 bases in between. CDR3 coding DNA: TGCGCCAGCAGCTTGGAACACGGCGAATGGGGTGAGCAGTTCTTC. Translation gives CASSLEHGEWGEQFF.

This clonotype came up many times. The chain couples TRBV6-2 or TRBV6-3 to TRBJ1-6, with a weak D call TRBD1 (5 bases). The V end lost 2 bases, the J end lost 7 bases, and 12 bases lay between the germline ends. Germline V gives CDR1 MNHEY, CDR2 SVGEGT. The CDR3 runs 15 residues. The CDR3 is CASSYDRGWNSPLHF. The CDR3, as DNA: TGTGCCAGCAGTTACGATCGGGGGTGGAATTCACCCCTCCACTTT.

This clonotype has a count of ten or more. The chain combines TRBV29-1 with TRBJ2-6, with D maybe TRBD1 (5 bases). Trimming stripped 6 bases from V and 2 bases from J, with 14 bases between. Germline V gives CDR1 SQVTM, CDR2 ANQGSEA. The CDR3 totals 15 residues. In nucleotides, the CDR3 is TGCAGCGTCGGAACGACAGAGACTGGGGCCAACGTCCTGACTTTC. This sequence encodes CSVGTTETGANVLTF.

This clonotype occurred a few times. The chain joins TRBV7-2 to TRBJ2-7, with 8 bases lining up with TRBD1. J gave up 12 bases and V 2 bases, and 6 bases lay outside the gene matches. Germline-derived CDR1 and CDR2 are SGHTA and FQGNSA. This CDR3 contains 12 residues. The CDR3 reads CASSLIGTGAYF. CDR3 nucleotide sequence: TGTGCCAGCAGCTTAATCGGGACAGGCGCGTACTTC.

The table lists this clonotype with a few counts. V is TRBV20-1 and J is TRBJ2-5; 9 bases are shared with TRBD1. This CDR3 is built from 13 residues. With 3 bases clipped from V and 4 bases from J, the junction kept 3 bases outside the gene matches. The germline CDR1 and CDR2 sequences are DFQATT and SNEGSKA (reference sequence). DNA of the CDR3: TGCAGTGCTAGGGACAGGGGAGGAGAGACCCAGTACTTC. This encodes CSARDRGGETQYF.

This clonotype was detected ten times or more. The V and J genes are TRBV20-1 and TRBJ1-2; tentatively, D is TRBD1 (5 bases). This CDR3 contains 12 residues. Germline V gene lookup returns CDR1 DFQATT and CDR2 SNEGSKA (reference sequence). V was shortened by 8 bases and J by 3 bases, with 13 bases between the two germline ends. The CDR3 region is CSWDGPYYGYTF. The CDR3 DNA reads TGCAGTTGGGACGGACCTTACTATGGCTACACCTTC.

CDR3 in DNA: TGTGCCAGCTGGCGGGGGGCCCTTAATGAGCAGTTCTTC. It translates to CASWRGALNEQFF. The chain recombines TRBV6-6 with TRBJ2-1; 8 bases are shared with TRBD2. Germline CDR1 reads MNHNY; CDR2 reads SVGAGI (reference sequence). Trimming at V came to 8 bases and at J to 7 bases, leaving 7 bases not matched to a gene. The CDR3 covers 13 residues.

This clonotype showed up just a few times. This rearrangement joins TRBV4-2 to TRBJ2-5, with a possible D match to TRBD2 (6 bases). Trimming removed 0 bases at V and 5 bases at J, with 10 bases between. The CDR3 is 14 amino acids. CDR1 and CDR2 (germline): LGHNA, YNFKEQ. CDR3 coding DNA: TGTGCCAGCAGCCAAGATCGGACTACTGAGACCCAGTACTTC. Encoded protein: CASSQDRTTETQYF.

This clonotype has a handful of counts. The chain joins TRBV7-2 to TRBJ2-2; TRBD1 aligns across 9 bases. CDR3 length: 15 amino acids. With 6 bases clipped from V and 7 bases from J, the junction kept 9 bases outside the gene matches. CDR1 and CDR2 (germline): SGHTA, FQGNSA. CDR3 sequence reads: CASSLLTGGGGELFF. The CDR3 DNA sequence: TGTGCCAGCAGTTTGCTCACAGGGGGCGGCGGGGAGCTGTTTTTT.

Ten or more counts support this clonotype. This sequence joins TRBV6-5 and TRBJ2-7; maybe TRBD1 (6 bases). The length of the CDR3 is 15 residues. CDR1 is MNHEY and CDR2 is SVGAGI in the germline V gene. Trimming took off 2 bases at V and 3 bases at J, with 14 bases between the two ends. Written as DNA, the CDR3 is TGTGCCAGCAGTTACGCCCGGGGACAAAACTACGAGCAGTACTTC. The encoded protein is CASSYARGQNYEQYF.

CDR3 bases: TGTGCCAGCAGTTTCGCGGGGGGGATCACAGATACGCAGTATTTT. As protein: CASSFAGGITDTQYF. The V call is TRBV27, the J call TRBJ2-3; 9 nucleotides line up with TRBD2. Losses at the gene ends were 3 bases for V and 2 bases for J; bases not matched to a gene: 3. The CDR3 spans 15 residues. CDR1 is MNHEY, CDR2 SMNVEV, per germline (reference sequence).

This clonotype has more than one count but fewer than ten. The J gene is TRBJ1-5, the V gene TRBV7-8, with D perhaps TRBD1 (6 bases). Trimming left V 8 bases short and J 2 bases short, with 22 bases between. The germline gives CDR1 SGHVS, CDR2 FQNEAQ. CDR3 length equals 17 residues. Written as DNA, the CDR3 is TGTGCCAGCGGATTCGAGACCCAGGGGTCTCGCAATCAGCCCCAGCATTTT. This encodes CASGFETQGSRNQPQHF. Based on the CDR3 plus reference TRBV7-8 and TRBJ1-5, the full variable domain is GAGVSQSPRYKVAKRGQDVALRCDPISGHVSLFWYQQALGQGPEFLTYFQNEAQLDKSGLPSDRFFAERPEGSVSTLKIQRTQQEDSAVYLCASGFETQGSRNQPQHFGDGTRLSIL.

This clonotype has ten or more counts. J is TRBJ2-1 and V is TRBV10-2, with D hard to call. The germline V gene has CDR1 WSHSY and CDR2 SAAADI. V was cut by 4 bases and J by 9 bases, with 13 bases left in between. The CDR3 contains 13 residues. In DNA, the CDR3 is TGCGCCAGCAGTGCGTCAGAGAACGGTGAGCAGTTCTTC. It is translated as CASSASENGEQFF.

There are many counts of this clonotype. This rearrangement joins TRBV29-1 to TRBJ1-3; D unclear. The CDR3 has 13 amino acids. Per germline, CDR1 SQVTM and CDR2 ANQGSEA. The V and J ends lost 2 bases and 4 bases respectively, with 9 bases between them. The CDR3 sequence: CSVEPPQGNTIYF. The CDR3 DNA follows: TGCAGCGTTGAACCTCCCCAAGGAAACACCATATATTTT.

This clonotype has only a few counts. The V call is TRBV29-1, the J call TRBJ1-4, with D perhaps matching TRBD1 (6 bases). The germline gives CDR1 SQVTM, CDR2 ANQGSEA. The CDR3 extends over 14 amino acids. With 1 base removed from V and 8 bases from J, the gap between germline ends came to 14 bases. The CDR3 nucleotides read TGCAGCGTTGAAGGGTCGCAGGGGAAGGAAAAACTGTTTTTT. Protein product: CSVEGSQGKEKLFF.

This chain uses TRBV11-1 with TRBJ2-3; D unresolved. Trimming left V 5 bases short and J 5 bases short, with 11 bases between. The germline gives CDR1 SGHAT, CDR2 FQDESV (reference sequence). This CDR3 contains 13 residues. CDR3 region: CASSLGRLDTQYF. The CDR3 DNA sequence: TGTGCCAGCAGCCTCGGGCGTTTAGATACGCAGTATTTT.

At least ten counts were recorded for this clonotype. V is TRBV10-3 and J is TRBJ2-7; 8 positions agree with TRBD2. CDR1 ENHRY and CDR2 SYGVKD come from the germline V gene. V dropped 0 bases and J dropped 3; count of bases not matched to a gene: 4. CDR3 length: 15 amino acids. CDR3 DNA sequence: TGTGCCATCAGTGAGTCGGAGCGGGGGAACTACGAGCAGTACTTC. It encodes CAISESERGNYEQYF.

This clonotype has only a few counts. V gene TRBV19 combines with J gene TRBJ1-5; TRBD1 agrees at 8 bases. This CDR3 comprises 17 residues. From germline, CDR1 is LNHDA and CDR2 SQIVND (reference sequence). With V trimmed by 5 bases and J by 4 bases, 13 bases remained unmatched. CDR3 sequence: CASSARQGRTLNQPQHF. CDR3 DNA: TGTGCCAGTAGTGCCCGACAGGGGCGAACTCTGAATCAGCCCCAGCATTTT. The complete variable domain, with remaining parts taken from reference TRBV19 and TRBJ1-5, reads DGGITQSPKYLFRKEGQNVTLSCEQNLNHDAMYWYRQDPGQGLRLIYYSQIVNDFQKGDIAEGYSVSREKKESFPLTVTSAQKNPTAFYLCASSARQGRTLNQPQHFGDGTRLSIL.

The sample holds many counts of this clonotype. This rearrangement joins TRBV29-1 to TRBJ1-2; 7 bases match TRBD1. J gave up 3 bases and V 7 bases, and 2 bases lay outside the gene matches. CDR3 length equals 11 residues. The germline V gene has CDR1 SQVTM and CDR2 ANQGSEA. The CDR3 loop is CSAGTDYGYTF. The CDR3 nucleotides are TGCAGCGCAGGGACAGACTATGGCTACACCTTC. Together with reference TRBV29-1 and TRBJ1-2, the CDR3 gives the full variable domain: SAVISQKPSRDICQRGTSLTIQCQVDSQVTMMFWYRQQPGQSLTLIATANQGSEATYESGFVIDKFPISRPNLTFSTLTVSNMSPEDSSIYLCSAGTDYGYTFGSGTRLTVV.

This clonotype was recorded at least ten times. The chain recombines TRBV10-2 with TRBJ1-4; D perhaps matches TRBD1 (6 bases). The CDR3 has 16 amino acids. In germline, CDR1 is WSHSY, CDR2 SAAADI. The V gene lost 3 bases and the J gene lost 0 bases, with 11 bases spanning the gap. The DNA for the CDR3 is TGCGCCAGCAGTGAAACAAAGGGGGCAACTAATGAAAAACTGTTTTTT. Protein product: CASSETKGATNEKLFF.

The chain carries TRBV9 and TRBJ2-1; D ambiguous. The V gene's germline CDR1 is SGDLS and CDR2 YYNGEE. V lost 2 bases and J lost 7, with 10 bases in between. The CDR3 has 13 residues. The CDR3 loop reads CASSVSRMNEQFF. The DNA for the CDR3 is TGTGCCAGCAGCGTCTCCCGCATGAATGAGCAGTTCTTC.

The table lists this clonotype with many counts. The CDR3 sequence: CASSYVPGGAFKELFF. In DNA, the CDR3 is TGTGCCAGCAGTTACGTGCCGGGGGGCGCCTTCAAGGAGCTGTTTTTT. The chain carries TRBV6-2 or TRBV6-3 and TRBJ2-2; weak D call: TRBD2 (7 bases). The CDR3 is 16 residues long. V lost 2 bases, J lost 10 bases, and 20 bases lay in between. Germline V gives CDR1 MNHEY, CDR2 SVGEGT.

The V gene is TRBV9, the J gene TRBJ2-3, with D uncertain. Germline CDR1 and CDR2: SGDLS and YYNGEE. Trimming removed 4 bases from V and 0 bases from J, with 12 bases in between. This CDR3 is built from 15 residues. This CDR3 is CASSRDVYSTDTQYF. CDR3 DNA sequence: TGTGCCAGCAGCCGAGACGTTTATAGCACAGATACGCAGTATTTT.

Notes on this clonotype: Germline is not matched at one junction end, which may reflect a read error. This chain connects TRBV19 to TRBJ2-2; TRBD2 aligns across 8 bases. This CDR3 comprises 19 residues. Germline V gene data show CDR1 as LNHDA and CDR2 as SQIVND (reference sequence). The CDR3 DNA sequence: TGTGCCAGTAGTATATCCCTCGGACTAGCCTGGGGAAACACCGGGGAGCTTTTTTTT. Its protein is CASSISLGLAWGNTGELFF. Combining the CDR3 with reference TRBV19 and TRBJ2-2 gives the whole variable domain DGGITQSPKYLFRKEGQNVTLSCEQNLNHDAMYWYRQDPGQGLRLIYYSQIVNDFQKGDIAEGYSVSREKKESFPLTVTSAQKNPTAFYLCASSISLGLAWGNTGELFFGEGSRLTVL.

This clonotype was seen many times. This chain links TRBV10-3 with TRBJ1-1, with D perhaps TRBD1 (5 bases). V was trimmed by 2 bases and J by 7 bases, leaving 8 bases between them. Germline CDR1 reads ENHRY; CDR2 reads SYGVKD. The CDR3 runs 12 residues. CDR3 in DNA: TGTGCCATCAGTGAGGGGGACCTTGAAGCTTTCTTT. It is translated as CAISEGDLEAFF.

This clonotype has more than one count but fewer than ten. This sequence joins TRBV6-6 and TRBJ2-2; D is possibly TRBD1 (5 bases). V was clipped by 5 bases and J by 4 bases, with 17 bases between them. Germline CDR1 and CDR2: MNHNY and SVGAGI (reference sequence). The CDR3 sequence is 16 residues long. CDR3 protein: CASSGDRFRGTGELFF. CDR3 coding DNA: TGTGCCAGCAGTGGGGATAGATTTAGGGGCACCGGGGAGCTGTTTTTT.